The 6 T cell receptor beta chains reported below all come from one sample, sequenced in a study of cytomegalovirus exposure and HLA in healthy donors. Primers for the PCR totalled 60 Vbeta and 13 Jbeta. Sequencing was performed with immunoSEQ multiplex PCR; in TCRdb, only in-frame clones are kept and a portion is missing. The listing records around 76,000 clones. Sequenced material: PBMCs. The source is a man in his forties in good health and CMV-seronegative.

The V and J genes are TRBV10-2 and TRBJ1-2; a possible D gene is TRBD1 (5 bases). Germline loops: CDR1 WSHSY, CDR2 SAAADI. The V end was cut by 7 bases, the J end by 2 bases, with 17 bases between. The CDR3 runs 15 residues. CDR3: CASTPFPQGNYGYTF. The CDR3 coding sequence is TGCGCCAGCACCCCCTTTCCCCAGGGAAACTATGGCTACACCTTC.

This chain connects TRBV6-5 to TRBJ1-2; TRBD1 aligns across 10 bases. CDR3 length: 14 residues. Trimming removed 3 bases from V and 3 bases from J; junction bases left unmatched: 1. CDR1 MNHEY and CDR2 SVGAGI come from the germline V gene. This CDR3 reads CASSYGTGDYGYTF. CDR3 nucleotides: TGTGCCAGCAGTTATGGGACAGGGGACTATGGCTACACCTTC.

The chain is built from TRBV7-9 and TRBJ2-7; D call uncertain. The V end lost 1 base, the J end lost 2 bases, and 12 bases lay between the germline ends. Looked up from germline, CDR1 is SEHNR and CDR2 is FQNEAQ (reference sequence). The CDR3 runs 15 residues. The CDR3 DNA reads as TGTGCCAGCAGCTTAGTGGGCCAGGAAACCTACGAGCAGTACTTC. It specifies CASSLVGQETYEQYF. Drawing the rest from reference TRBV7-9 and TRBJ2-7, the complete variable domain is DTGVSQNPRHKITKRGQNVTFRCDPISEHNRLYWYRQTLGQGPEFLTYFQNEAQLEKSRLLSDRFSAERPKGSFSTLEIQRTEQGDSAMYLCASSLVGQETYEQYFGPGTRLTVT.

The chain combines TRBV7-2 with TRBJ1-3; 10 bases agree with TRBD1. Unmatched junction bases numbered 3, after V lost 5 bases and J lost 2 bases. This CDR3 has 15 amino acids. Germline CDR1 SGHTA, CDR2 FQGNSA. DNA of the CDR3: TGTGCCAGCAGCCCCGGGACAGGGGCTGGAAACACCATATATTTT. Translating it yields CASSPGTGAGNTIYF.

The chain's CDR3 is CASSTLAGGNNEQFF. CDR3 in DNA: TGTGCCAGTAGTACCCTAGCGGGGGGGAACAATGAGCAGTTCTTC. The J gene is TRBJ2-1, the V gene TRBV19, with 12 positions matching TRBD2. The CDR3 extends over 15 amino acids. The germline gives CDR1 LNHDA, CDR2 SQIVND (reference sequence). V lost 4 bases and J lost 5; bases outside the gene matches: 3.

The chain uses TRBV6-1 and TRBJ2-5, with 8 bases lining up with TRBD1. The J call may be faulty, since TRBJ2-7 better matches the DNA end. Germline CDR1 MNHNS, CDR2 SASEGT. This CDR3 contains 14 residues. The CDR3, as DNA: TGTGCCAGCAGCTCTGCACAGGGGGAACGCGAGCAGTACTTC. This codes for CASSSAQGEREQYF.